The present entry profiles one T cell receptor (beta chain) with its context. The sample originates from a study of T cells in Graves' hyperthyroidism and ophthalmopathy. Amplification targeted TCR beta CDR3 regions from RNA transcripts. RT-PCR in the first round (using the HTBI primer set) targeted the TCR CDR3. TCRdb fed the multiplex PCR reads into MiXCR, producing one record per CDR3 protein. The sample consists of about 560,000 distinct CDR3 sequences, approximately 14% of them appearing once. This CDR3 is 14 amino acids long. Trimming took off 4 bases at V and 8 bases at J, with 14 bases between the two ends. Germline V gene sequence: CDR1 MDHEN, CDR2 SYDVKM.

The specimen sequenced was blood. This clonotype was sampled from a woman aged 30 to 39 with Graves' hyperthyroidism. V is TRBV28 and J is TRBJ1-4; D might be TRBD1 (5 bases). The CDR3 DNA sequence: TGTGCCAGCAGTTGGAGGCCAGGGTACGAAAAACTGTTTTTT. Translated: CASSWRPGYEKLFF.